A single sample is the source of the 5 T cell receptor beta chains below, sequenced in a study of blood T cell repertoires in COVID-19. The assay was immunoSEQ multiplex PCR, and TCRdb's table has in-frame clones only and misses some. The sample lists about 180,000 clones; around 87% were seen once. Input material: peripheral blood. The receptors were gathered from a woman in her 70s with COVID-19, enrolled during active disease.

This rearrangement joins TRBV23-1 to TRBJ2-7, with 9 bases aligning to TRBD1. TRBV23-1 is flagged as an ORF with uncertain function. This CDR3 has 16 residues. The J segment lost 6 bases and the V segment lost 2 bases, leaving 11 bases of the junction unmatched. CDR3 residues: CASSQPGTGRSGEQYF. The CDR3 coding sequence is TGCGCCAGCAGTCAACCCGGGACAGGGCGATCAGGCGAGCAGTACTTC.

The chain has TRBV19 and TRBJ2-2; 11 nucleotides agree with TRBD2. This CDR3 contains 15 residues. Germline V lookup: CDR1 LNHDA, CDR2 SQIVND (reference sequence). V shed 5 bases and J 6 bases; nucleotides not matched to a gene: 5. CDR3 amino acids: CASSVAGGPAGELFF. In DNA, the CDR3 is TGTGCCAGTAGTGTAGCGGGAGGGCCCGCCGGGGAGCTGTTTTTT.

The J gene is TRBJ2-7, the V gene TRBV30; D is unclear. The CDR3 has 14 amino acids. V lost 7 bases, J lost 2 bases, and 18 bases lay in between. The V gene's germline CDR1 is GTSNPN and CDR2 SVGIG (reference sequence). CDR3 in DNA: TGTGCCTACCTGCCCCCGACAAGAACCTACGAGCAGTACTTC. Translation: CAYLPPTRTYEQYF.

This clone turned up a few times. CDR3 sequence (DNA): TGTGCCGGTAGCGGAATCTCCTACGAGCAGTACTTC. The encoded protein is CAGSGISYEQYF. The chain is built from TRBV30 and TRBJ2-7; possibly TRBD2 for D (6 bases). The ends were cut back, 8 bases at V and 0 bases at J, with 11 bases in the middle. The CDR3 has 12 amino acids. Germline assignment: CDR1 GTSNPN and CDR2 SVGIG (reference sequence).

Worth noting for this clone: One end of the junction is discordant with germline, which a read error may explain. The chain couples TRBV6-5 to TRBJ1-1; D is perhaps TRBD1 (6 bases). Germline CDR1 is MNHEY and CDR2 is SVGAGI. The CDR3 consists of 14 residues. DNA of the CDR3: TGTGCCAGCAGTGACTCCCAGGGGTTAAGTACGGCTTTCTTT. This gives the protein CASSDSQGLSTAFF.